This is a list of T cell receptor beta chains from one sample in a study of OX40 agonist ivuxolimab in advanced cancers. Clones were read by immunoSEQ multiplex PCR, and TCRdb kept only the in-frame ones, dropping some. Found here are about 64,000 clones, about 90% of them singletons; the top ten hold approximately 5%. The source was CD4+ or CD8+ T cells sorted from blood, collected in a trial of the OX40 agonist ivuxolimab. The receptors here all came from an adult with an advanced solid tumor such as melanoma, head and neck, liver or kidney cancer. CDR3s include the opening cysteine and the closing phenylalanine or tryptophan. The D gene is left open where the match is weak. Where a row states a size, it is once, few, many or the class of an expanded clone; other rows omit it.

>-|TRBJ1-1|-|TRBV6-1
CASTRSWGNTEAFF
TGTGCCAGCACCAGAAGCTGGGGGAACACTGAAGCTTTCTTT
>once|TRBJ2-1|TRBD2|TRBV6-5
CASSNGLAGPPFF
TGTGCCAGCAGTAACGGACTAGCGGGACCTCCGTTCTTC
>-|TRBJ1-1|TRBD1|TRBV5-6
CASSLQGRAFF
TGTGCCAGCAGCTTACAGGGGAGAGCTTTCTTT
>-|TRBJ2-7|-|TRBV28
CAIRQALPYEQYF
TGTGCCATTAGACAGGCCCTCCCCTACGAGCAGTACTTC
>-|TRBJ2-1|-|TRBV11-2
CASSFTAAARANEQFF
TGTGCCAGCAGCTTTACCGCAGCCGCGAGGGCCAATGAGCAGTTCTTC
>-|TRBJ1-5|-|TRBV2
CASSEEGLSNQPQHF
TGTGCCAGCAGTGAGGAGGGGCTAAGCAATCAGCCCCAGCATTTT
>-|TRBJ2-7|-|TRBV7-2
CASSLDLATTYEQYF
TGTGCCAGCAGCTTAGATTTGGCCACGACCTACGAGCAGTACTTC
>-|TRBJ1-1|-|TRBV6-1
CASKEQPNGNTEAFF
TGTGCCAGCAAGGAACAACCCAACGGAAACACTGAAGCTTTCTTT
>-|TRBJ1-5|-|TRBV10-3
CAISGDTGVNQPQHF
TGTGCCATCAGTGGGGACACAGGCGTCAATCAGCCCCAGCATTTT
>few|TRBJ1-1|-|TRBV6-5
CASSYQWWTGDTEAFF
TGTGCCAGCAGTTACCAGTGGTGGACCGGGGACACTGAAGCTTTCTTT
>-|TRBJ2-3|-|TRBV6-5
CASSYGLTSTDTQYF
TGTGCCAGCAGTTACGGGTTAACCAGCACAGATACGCAGTATTTT
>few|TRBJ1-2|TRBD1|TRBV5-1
CATYMGQDYGYTF
TGCGCCACCTACATGGGACAGGACTATGGCTACACCTTC
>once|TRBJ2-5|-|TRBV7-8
CASSLFETQYF
TGTGCCAGCAGCTTATTCGAGACCCAGTACTTC
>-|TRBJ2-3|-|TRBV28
CASSQHGTDTQYF
TGTGCCAGCAGTCAGCACGGGACAGATACGCAGTATTTT
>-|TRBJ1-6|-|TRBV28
CASSPGHPPLHF
TGTGCCAGCAGTCCGGGACATCCACCCCTCCACTTT
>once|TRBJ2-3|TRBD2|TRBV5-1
CASSFGSGGSRATDTQYF
TGCGCCAGCAGCTTCGGTTCTGGCGGGAGTAGGGCCACAGATACGCAGTATTTT
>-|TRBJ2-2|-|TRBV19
CASSIRLPTGELFF
TGTGCCAGTAGTATACGGCTACCCACCGGGGAGCTGTTTTTT
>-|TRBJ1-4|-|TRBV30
CAWSKTQTAEKLFF
TGTGCCTGGAGTAAAACTCAGACAGCTGAAAAACTGTTTTTT
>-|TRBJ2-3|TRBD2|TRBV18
CASLSGSPDTQYF
TGTGCCAGCTTAAGCGGGAGCCCAGATACGCAGTATTTT
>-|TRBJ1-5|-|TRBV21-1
CASSKGEDRINQPQHF
TGTGCCAGCAGCAAAGGTGAGGACAGAATCAATCAGCCCCAGCATTTT
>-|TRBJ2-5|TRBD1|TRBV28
CATAPMTGTGIQETQYF
TGTGCCACCGCACCCATGACCGGGACAGGTATACAAGAGACCCAGTACTTC
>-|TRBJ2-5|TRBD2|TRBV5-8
CASSFLGLAGEQETQYF
TGTGCCAGCAGCTTCCTGGGACTAGCGGGAGAACAAGAGACCCAGTACTTC
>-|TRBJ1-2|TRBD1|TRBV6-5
CASSLDRLYGYTF
TGTGCCAGCAGCCTGGACAGGCTCTATGGCTACACCTTC
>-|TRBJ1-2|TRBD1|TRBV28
CASSGTVRYGYTF
TGTGCCAGCAGTGGGACAGTAAGGTATGGCTACACCTTC
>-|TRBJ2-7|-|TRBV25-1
CASARGWSSYEQYF
TGTGCCAGCGCAAGAGGCTGGAGCTCCTACGAGCAGTACTTC
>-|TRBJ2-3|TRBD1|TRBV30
CAWSAGTGPDTQYF
TGTGCCTGGAGTGCCGGGACAGGGCCAGATACGCAGTATTTT
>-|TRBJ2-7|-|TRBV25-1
CASSEGWVRGSEQYF
TGTGCCAGCAGTGAAGGCTGGGTCAGGGGTTCCGAGCAGTACTTC
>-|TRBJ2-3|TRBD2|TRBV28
CASSLAGGNTDTQYF
TGTGCCAGCAGTTTAGCGGGAGGTAACACAGATACGCAGTATTTT
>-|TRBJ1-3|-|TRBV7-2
CASSLKWADSGNTIYF
TGTGCCAGCAGCTTAAAGTGGGCTGACTCTGGAAACACCATATATTTT
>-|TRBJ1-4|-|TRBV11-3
CASSLQGSSKLFF
TGTGCCAGCAGCTTACAGGGGAGTTCAAAACTGTTTTTT
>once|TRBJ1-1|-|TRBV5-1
CASRDGSLHEAFF
TGCGCCAGCAGGGACGGCAGTTTACATGAAGCTTTCTTT
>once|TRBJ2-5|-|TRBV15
CATSRTRTFGETQYF
TGTGCCACCAGCAGAACTCGGACCTTTGGGGAGACCCAGTACTTC
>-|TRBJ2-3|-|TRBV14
CASSFLGGSTQYF
TGTGCCAGCAGCTTTCTCGGAGGTTCCACGCAGTATTTT
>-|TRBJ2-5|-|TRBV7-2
CASSLAARRAETQYF
TGTGCCAGCAGCTTAGCGGCTAGGCGAGCGGAGACCCAGTACTTC
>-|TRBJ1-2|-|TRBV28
CASSFGLAGRGYTF
TGTGCCAGCAGTTTTGGCCTGGCAGGCCGTGGCTACACCTTC
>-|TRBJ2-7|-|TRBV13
CASSQTGVGTRGYEQYF
TGTGCCAGCAGCCAGACAGGGGTTGGGACTAGGGGGTACGAGCAGTACTTC
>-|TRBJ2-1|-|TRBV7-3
CASSLGGIRGEDEQFF
TGTGCCAGCAGCTTAGGTGGGATCCGGGGCGAGGATGAGCAGTTCTTC
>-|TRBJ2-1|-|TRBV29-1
CSVRGAGGPVEQFF
TGCAGCGTTCGAGGGGCGGGTGGACCGGTTGAGCAGTTCTTC
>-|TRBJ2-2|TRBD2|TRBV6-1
CASSVASGPNTGELFF
TGTGCCAGCAGTGTGGCTAGCGGGCCGAACACCGGGGAGCTGTTTTTT
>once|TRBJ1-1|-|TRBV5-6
CASSLMGPARAFF
TGTGCCAGCAGCTTGATGGGCCCCGCGCGGGCTTTCTTT
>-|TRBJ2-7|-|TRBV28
CASSPGGTTYEQYF
TGTGCCAGCAGCCCCGGGGGTACGACGTACGAGCAGTACTTC
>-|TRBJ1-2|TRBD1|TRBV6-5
CASSYSRQGASYTF
TGTGCCAGCAGTTACTCGAGGCAGGGGGCAAGCTACACCTTC
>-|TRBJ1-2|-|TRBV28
CASSLYGEAGYTF
TGTGCCAGCAGTTTATACGGGGAGGCTGGCTACACCTTC
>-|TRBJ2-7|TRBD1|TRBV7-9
CASSAWQGAGTYEQYF
TGTGCCAGCAGCGCCTGGCAGGGGGCGGGGACCTACGAGCAGTACTTC